This entry features one T cell receptor (beta chain) sequence. The record originates from a study of blood T cell repertoires in COVID-19. The method was immunoSEQ multiplex PCR; TCRdb's version includes in-frame clones alone and lacks a portion of them. The sample yields tens of thousands of clones, roughly four fifths seen once. This clonotype was sampled from a human donor in a cohort sampled during active COVID-19. Input material: peripheral blood.

CDR3 residues: CASRTRGQGVYGYTF. As DNA, the CDR3 is TGTGCCAGCAGAACCCGGGGACAGGGAGTTTATGGCTACACCTTC. The chain carries TRBV5-6 and TRBJ1-2; 9 positions agree with TRBD1. Trimming removed 5 bases from V and 5 bases from J; junction bases left unmatched: 10. The CDR3 consists of 15 residues. Germline V CDR1 and CDR2: SGHDT, YYEEEE.